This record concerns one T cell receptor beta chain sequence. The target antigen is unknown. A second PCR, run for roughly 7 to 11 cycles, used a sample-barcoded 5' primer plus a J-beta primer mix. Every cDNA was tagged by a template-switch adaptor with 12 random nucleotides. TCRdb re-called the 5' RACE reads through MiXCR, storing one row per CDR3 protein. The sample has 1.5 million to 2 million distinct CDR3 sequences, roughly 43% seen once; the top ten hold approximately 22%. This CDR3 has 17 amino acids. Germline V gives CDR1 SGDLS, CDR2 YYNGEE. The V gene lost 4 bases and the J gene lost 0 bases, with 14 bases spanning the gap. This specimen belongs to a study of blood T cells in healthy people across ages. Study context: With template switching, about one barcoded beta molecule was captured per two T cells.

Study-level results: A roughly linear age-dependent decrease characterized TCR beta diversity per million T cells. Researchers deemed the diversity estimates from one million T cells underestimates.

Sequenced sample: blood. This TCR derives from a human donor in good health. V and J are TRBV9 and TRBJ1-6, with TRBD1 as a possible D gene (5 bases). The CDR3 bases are TGTGCCAGCAGCCCCCGCGGGGGGAACTCCTATAATTCACCCCTCCACTTT. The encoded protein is CASSPRGGNSYNSPLHF. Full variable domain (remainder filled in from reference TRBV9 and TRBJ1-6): DSGVTQTPKHLITATGQRVTLRCSPRSGDLSVYWYQQSLDQGLQFLIQYYNGEERAKGNILERFSAQQFPDLHSELNLSSLELGDSALYFCASSPRGGNSYNSPLHFGNGTRLTVT.